This T cell receptor beta chain was retrieved from a study of blood T cell repertoires in COVID-19. Study summary: From T cells, B-cell-depleted T cells, or PBMCs came the material, which was cDNA or gDNA.

Participants were aged about 18 to 90 years from roughly 26 US areas. Donors of Cohort 3 who recovered were those that had two negative PCRs, clearance, or symptom resolution. This CDR3 is built from 14 residues. Germline V gene lookup returns CDR1 SGHRS and CDR2 YFSETQ. Trimming shortened V by 5 bases and J by 4 bases, and 13 bases separated the two germline ends. Per the study methods: Nucleated cell counts were estimated from reference gene primer amplification. Sequencing was performed with immunoSEQ multiplex PCR; in TCRdb, only in-frame clones are kept and a portion is missing. Clonal size and the V and J genes are those of that table, whereas D and trimming came from the DNA. The sample has 150,000 or so clones; 60% to 80% are singletons.

This sequence joins TRBV5-1 and TRBJ2-1; possible D gene TRBD2, 6 bases. Source material: PBMCs or T cells enriched from blood (not recorded which). The TCR sequence derives from a woman aged 45 to 65 who had recovered from COVID-19. The CDR3 DNA reads TGCGCCAGCAGGGGGTCTAGCGAGTACAATGAGCAGTTCTTC. Its protein is CASRGSSEYNEQFF.